Presented here are 12 T cell receptor beta chains from one specimen sequenced in a study of CD8 T cells in Susac syndrome. The authors reverse transcribed about 0.5 to 1 ug RNA with random hexamers. TCRdb reprocessed the immunoSEQ multiplex PCR reads with MiXCR, giving one entry per CDR3 protein. The sample consists of under 200,000 distinct CDR3 sequences, almost 96% of them appearing once. The sequenced sample consisted of CD4+ T cells from PBMCs. These receptors were taken from a human donor with Susac syndrome.

The genes are TRBV30 and TRBJ1-2; D not certain. The germline gives CDR1 GTSNPN, CDR2 SVGIG (reference sequence). This CDR3 is 11 amino acids long. Trimming removed 7 bases from V and 1 base from J, with 7 bases in between. This chain's CDR3 is CAFTNNYGYTF. The CDR3 region has the DNA TGTGCCTTCACCAATAACTATGGCTACACCTTC.

The CDR3 coding sequence is TGTGCCAGCAGCCACTCGACGAAGACTCTGGTGGGCTACAATGAGCAGTTCTTC. As protein: CASSHSTKTLVGYNEQFF. This sequence joins TRBV14 and TRBJ2-1; D is unresolved. CDR3 length equals 18 residues. The germline gives CDR1 SGHDN, CDR2 FVKESK. V lost 3 bases, J lost 3 bases, and 21 bases lay in between.

Only one count was recorded for this clonotype. This chain connects TRBV6-2 or TRBV6-3 to TRBJ1-6; 9 bases are a match to TRBD1. Per the germline V gene, CDR1 is MNHEY and CDR2 is SVGEGT. Trimming removed 7 bases from V and 6 bases from J; junction bases left unmatched: 4. This CDR3 is built from 14 residues. The CDR3 here is CASTRTGVNSPLHF. The CDR3 nucleotides are TGTGCCAGCACCAGGACAGGGGTTAATTCACCCCTCCACTTT.

A remark on this clonotype: Germline and junction disagree at one end, which may indicate a read error. The chain uses TRBV7-7 and TRBJ2-1; the D gene is possibly TRBD1 (5 bases). Germline V CDR1 and CDR2: SSHAT, FNYEAQ (reference sequence). The CDR3 runs to 14 residues. CDR3 coding DNA: TGTGCTAGCAGCTTCGACGCTGGGGCGCATGAGCAGTTCTTC. Translated: CASSFDAGAHEQFF.

The sample holds one count of this clonotype. The chain joins TRBV5-1 to TRBJ2-2; 8 nucleotides line up with TRBD1. Germline loops: CDR1 SGHRS, CDR2 YFSETQ. The trim removed 4 bases at V and 6 bases at J, leaving 5 bases unmatched. The CDR3 contains 14 residues. The CDR3 nucleotides are TGCGCCAGCAGCAGGACAGGGACCTCCGGGGAGCTGTTTTTT. This encodes CASSRTGTSGELFF.

This rearrangement joins TRBV7-9 to TRBJ2-6; D may be TRBD1 (5 bases). The CDR3 loop spans 15 amino acids. The V end was cut by 5 bases, the J end by 0 bases, with 8 bases between. CDR1 is SEHNR and CDR2 is FQNEAQ in the germline V gene (reference sequence). The CDR3 here is CASSDSASGANVLTF. As DNA, the CDR3 is TGTGCCAGCAGCGACAGTGCCTCTGGGGCCAACGTCCTGACTTTC.

The chain joins TRBV29-1 to TRBJ1-2; TRBD1 might be the D (6 bases). This CDR3 spans 15 amino acids. Germline lookup yields CDR1 SQVTM and CDR2 ANQGSEA. Trimming removed 2 bases at V and 0 bases at J, with 13 bases between. The CDR3 nucleotides read TGCAGCGTTGAATGGGGGGCAGGGTCTAACTATGGCTACACCTTC. Encoded protein: CSVEWGAGSNYGYTF.

The J gene is TRBJ1-5, the V gene TRBV12-3 or TRBV12-4, with 10 positions matching TRBD1. Trimming removed 3 bases from V and 4 bases from J; junction bases left unmatched: 6. The CDR3 has 16 amino acids. This chain's CDR3 is CASSLETGGKNQPQHF. In DNA, the CDR3 is TGTGCCAGCAGTTTGGAGACAGGGGGCAAGAATCAGCCCCAGCATTTT.

The DNA of the CDR3 is TGTGCCAGCAGTTTGCTTGGACAGTCCCTCTATGGCTACACCTTC. It is translated as CASSLLGQSLYGYTF. The chain employs TRBV12-3 or TRBV12-4 and TRBJ1-2; TRBD1 is a possible D gene (6 bases). The germline V and J ends were trimmed by 3 bases and 4 bases, with 15 bases remaining between them. This CDR3 is built from 15 residues.

The V gene is TRBV19, the J gene TRBJ1-1; TRBD1 agrees at 8 bases. V was pared by 7 bases and J by 1 base, with 11 bases of the junction left unmatched. The CDR3 loop spans 16 amino acids. Germline CDR1 and CDR2: LNHDA and SQIVND (reference sequence). CDR3 residues: CASISPQGAGNTEAFF. Here the CDR3 DNA reads TGTGCCAGTATATCACCCCAGGGGGCTGGGAACACTGAAGCTTTCTTT. The full variable domain, rest sourced from reference TRBV19 and TRBJ1-1, is DGGITQSPKYLFRKEGQNVTLSCEQNLNHDAMYWYRQDPGQGLRLIYYSQIVNDFQKGDIAEGYSVSREKKESFPLTVTSAQKNPTAFYLCASISPQGAGNTEAFFGQGTRLTVV.

CDR3 sequence (DNA): TGTGCCTGGAGTGTACAGGGTGAAGCTTTCTTT. This encodes CAWSVQGEAFF. The chain joins TRBV30 to TRBJ1-1; D is perhaps TRBD1 (6 bases). Trimming left V 0 bases short and J 7 bases short, with 6 bases between. The CDR3 contains 11 residues. The germline gives CDR1 GTSNPN, CDR2 SVGIG (reference sequence).

This sequence joins TRBV4-1 and TRBJ2-1; D possibly corresponds to TRBD1 (6 bases). There are 18 residues in the CDR3. Germline V CDR1 and CDR2: MGHRA, YSYEKL. The V and J ends lost 3 bases and 7 bases respectively, with 25 bases between them. The CDR3 sequence: CASSHRGRDIIFLNEQFF. DNA for the CDR3: TGCGCCAGCAGCCATCGCGGACGGGACATCATCTTCCTTAATGAGCAGTTCTTC.